This T cell receptor beta chain was captured by sequencing in a study of shared clonotypes between healthy human individuals. Some clones are missing from TCRdb's copy, which holds only in-frame ones; the method was immunoSEQ multiplex PCR. The profile shows approximately 740,000 clones, approximately 92% of them singletons. The CDR3 sequence is 17 residues long. Between the trimmed V and J ends, which lost 0 bases and 8 bases, there was a span of 21 bases. CDR1 is WNHNN and CDR2 is SYGVQD in the germline V gene (reference sequence). CD45RO-negative, CCR7-selected cells formed the naive CD8 fraction, which excluded terminally differentiated effector memory CD45RA+ cells.

The sequence was collected from a man aged 25 to 45 in good health. The sequencing input was naive CD8+ T cells sorted from blood. The V call is TRBV10-1, the J call TRBJ2-3, with D perhaps given as TRBD1 or TRBD2 (5 bases each). In nucleotides, the CDR3 is TGCGCCAGCAGTGAGTCGATTACCGGACACCCTGGGGGTACGCAGTATTTT. Translation: CASSESITGHPGGTQYF.